This passage covers 31 T cell receptor beta chains from one sample sequenced in a study of T cells in Graves' hyperthyroidism and ophthalmopathy (dated by TCRdb to about 2019). Receptors were amplified or captured by multiplex PCR. Sequencing took place on an Illumina HiSeq 2000. The TCR beta CDR3 regions were amplified from RNA transcripts. The TCR CDR3 was subjected to a first round of RT-PCR using the HTBI primer set and the Qiagen OneStep RT-PCR kit. Clones were called with MiXCR by TCRdb after fastp trimmed the public reads at Q25, and only in-frame beta chains were retained. Rows matching on CDR3 protein sequence are summarized as one entry with the most common DNA and genes. The sample table contains 250,000 to 300,000 distinct CDR3 sequences; only one count was recorded for roughly 19% of them. 35% to 45% of the sample goes to the ten largest clones. The sample consisted of blood. The receptors shown here come from a man aged 45-65 years with Graves' ophthalmopathy.

This clonotype was recorded many times. The chain employs TRBV3-1 and TRBJ2-6, with D unclear. The ends were cut back, 2 bases at V and 1 base at J, with 6 bases in the middle. CDR1 and CDR2 from the germline V gene are LGHDT and YNNKEL (reference sequence). This CDR3 has 15 residues. CDR3 region: CASSQFQSGANVLTF. The CDR3 bases are TGTGCCAGCAGCCAATTCCAGTCTGGGGCCAACGTCCTGACTTTC.

This clonotype was detected only a few times. The J gene is TRBJ2-1, the V gene TRBV6-1; 10 nucleotides match TRBD1. Per the germline V gene, CDR1 is MNHNS and CDR2 is SASEGT. With 11 bases clipped from V and 4 bases from J, the junction kept 8 bases outside the gene matches. CDR3 length: 14 amino acids. The DNA of the CDR3 is TGTGCCGCGCTCGGGGGACAGGGGTACAATGAGCAGTTCTTC. Encoded protein: CAALGGQGYNEQFF.

The sample holds a few counts of this clonotype. CDR3: CASSVELAGGYNEQFF. CDR3 in DNA: TGTGCCAGCAGCGTAGAACTAGCGGGAGGGTACAATGAGCAGTTCTTC. The J gene is TRBJ2-1, the V gene TRBV9, with 13 nucleotides matching TRBD2. The CDR3 runs 16 residues. Germline assignment: CDR1 SGDLS and CDR2 YYNGEE. The V gene end was trimmed by 0 bases and the J gene end by 4 bases; junction bases not matched to a gene: 1.

This chain joins TRBV28 and TRBJ2-5; TRBD1 is a possible D gene (6 bases). The CDR3 extends over 14 amino acids. The V end was cut by 4 bases, the J end by 2 bases, with 11 bases between. In germline, CDR1 is MDHEN, CDR2 SYDVKM. The CDR3 nucleotides read TGTGCCAGCAGTTCTCGACAGGTTCAAGAGACCCAGTACTTC. Its translation is CASSSRQVQETQYF.

This clonotype appeared many times. The J gene is TRBJ2-1, the V gene TRBV20-1, with 8 nucleotides matching TRBD1. Looked up from germline, CDR1 is DFQATT and CDR2 is SNEGSKA (reference sequence). The CDR3 consists of 15 residues. Losses at the gene ends were 5 bases for V and 9 bases for J; bases not matched to a gene: 15. CDR3 nucleotide sequence: TGCAGTGCTCTGAGGCGCGGGACAGGTACAATTGAGCAGTTCTTC. This sequence encodes CSALRRGTGTIEQFF.

This sequence joins TRBV5-1 and TRBJ2-3, with TRBD2 matching over 8 bases. Germline V gene data show CDR1 as SGHRS and CDR2 as YFSETQ. The CDR3 has 16 amino acids. The ends lost 0 bases at V and 4 bases at J; junction bases unmatched: 7. CDR3 DNA sequence: TGCGCCAGCAGCTTGGGATCTAGCGGGCTTCCAGATACGCAGTATTTT. This encodes CASSLGSSGLPDTQYF.

This clonotype was detected ten times or more. The chain links TRBV18 to TRBJ2-1; unclear D gene. The length of the CDR3 is 13 residues. Per germline, CDR1 KGHSH and CDR2 LQKENI. Trimming pared 3 bases from V and 3 bases from J, leaving 6 bases between. The CDR3 loop is CASSPLDYNEQFF. The CDR3 DNA follows: TGTGCCAGCTCACCCCTCGACTACAATGAGCAGTTCTTC.

The chain uses TRBV5-6 and TRBJ1-5; 9 bases align to TRBD1. The CDR3 has 18 amino acids. The trim removed 1 base at V and 0 bases at J, leaving 8 bases unmatched. CDR1 and CDR2 (germline): SGHDT, YYEEEE. CDR3 in DNA: TGTGCCAGCAGCTTGACGACAGGGGGACTAAATAGCAATCAGCCCCAGCATTTT. This gives the protein CASSLTTGGLNSNQPQHF.

This clonotype was seen ten or more times. The chain combines TRBV3-1 with TRBJ1-1, with D hard to call. CDR3 length: 14 amino acids. Germline-derived CDR1 and CDR2 are LGHDT and YNNKEL (reference sequence). V shed 0 bases and J shed 4 bases, with 9 bases lying between them. CDR3 protein: CASSQEDGSTEAFF. In DNA form, the CDR3 reads TGTGCCAGCAGCCAAGAAGACGGGAGCACTGAAGCTTTCTTT.

This clonotype came up a few times. The chain couples TRBV29-1 to TRBJ2-7; D perhaps matches TRBD1 (6 bases). The CDR3 is 13 amino acids. Trimming stripped 0 bases from V and 2 bases from J, with 8 bases between. In germline, CDR1 is SQVTM, CDR2 ANQGSEA. In DNA, the CDR3 is TGCAGCGTTGAAGAAAGGGGGACCTACGAGCAGTACTTC. Its translation: CSVEERGTYEQYF.

This clonotype was recorded at least ten times. The chain joins TRBV3-1 to TRBJ2-3; 8 bases agree with TRBD2. The CDR3 contains 16 residues. The V gene's germline CDR1 is LGHDT and CDR2 YNNKEL (reference sequence). With V trimmed by 5 bases and J by 2 bases, 9 bases remained unmatched. The DNA for the CDR3 is TGTGCCAGCAGCTCCGGTGTTAGCGGGAACACAGATACGCAGTATTTT. It yields the protein CASSSGVSGNTDTQYF.

This clonotype showed up just a few times. This sequence joins TRBV9 and TRBJ2-5; possible D gene TRBD2, 6 bases. The CDR3 extends over 14 amino acids. Trimming stripped 3 bases from V and 5 bases from J, with 14 bases between. Germline CDR1 is SGDLS and CDR2 is YYNGEE. The chain's CDR3 is CASSGNGGRETQYF. Written as DNA, the CDR3 is TGTGCCAGCAGCGGCAACGGGGGAAGGGAGACCCAGTACTTC.

The chain uses TRBV14 and TRBJ2-3; D uncertain. This CDR3 comprises 15 residues. Trimming removed 4 bases at V and 3 bases at J, with 14 bases between. Germline-derived CDR1 and CDR2 are SGHDN and FVKESK. CDR3 sequence: CASSPRLTRTDTQYF. For the CDR3, the DNA is TGTGCCAGCAGCCCCAGGCTCACCCGGACAGATACGCAGTATTTT.

The V gene is TRBV20-1, the J gene TRBJ2-3; 9 bases match TRBD1. This CDR3 comprises 14 residues. Germline lookup yields CDR1 DFQATT and CDR2 SNEGSKA (reference sequence). Unmatched junction bases numbered 3, after V lost 2 bases and J lost 3 bases. CDR3 in DNA: TGCAGTGCTAGAAGGGACAGGGTGACAGATACGCAGTATTTT. This codes for CSARRDRVTDTQYF.

The table lists this clonotype with many counts. The chain employs TRBV7-3 and TRBJ2-5; D not certain. The V end lost 5 bases, the J end lost 3 bases, and 4 bases lay between the germline ends. CDR1 and CDR2 from the germline V gene are SGHTA and FQGTGA. The CDR3 loop spans 11 amino acids. CDR3 in amino acids: CASSLKETQYF. CDR3 in DNA: TGTGCCAGCAGCCTCAAAGAGACCCAGTACTTC.

The J gene is TRBJ1-5, the V gene TRBV19, with D uncertain. The CDR3 is made up of 16 amino acids. V lost 4 bases and J 0 bases, leaving 13 bases between the germline ends. From germline, CDR1 is LNHDA and CDR2 SQIVND (reference sequence). CDR3 DNA sequence: TGTGCCAGTAGTAACGACGGAGAAGATAGCAATCAGCCCCAGCATTTT. It translates to CASSNDGEDSNQPQHF.

The V call is TRBV18, the J call TRBJ2-5; D tentatively reads TRBD1 or TRBD2 (5 bases each). The germline V and J ends were trimmed by 3 bases and 5 bases, with 16 bases remaining between them. CDR1 and CDR2 (germline): KGHSH, LQKENI. The CDR3 is 15 residues long. The CDR3 DNA is TGTGCCAGCTCACCGCCTGGGGGAGCTGGGGAGACCCAGTACTTC. As protein: CASSPPGGAGETQYF.

This clonotype was picked up many times. The V call is TRBV12-3 or TRBV12-4, the J call TRBJ1-2; D is possibly TRBD1 (6 bases). The CDR3 loop spans 13 amino acids. Trimming took off 2 bases at V and 12 bases at J, with 16 bases between the two ends. The CDR3 region is CASSLRTQGKNTF. The CDR3 region has the DNA TGTGCCAGCAGTTTAAGGACGCAGGGGAAAAACACCTTC.

This clonotype came up many times. In nucleotides, the CDR3 is TGTGCCAGCAGCCAAGAGGTCGGGAGAGGTTACAATGAGCAGTTCTTC. Its protein is CASSQEVGRGYNEQFF. This chain connects TRBV3-1 to TRBJ2-1; tentatively, D is TRBD2 (6 bases). The CDR3 length is 16 residues. The germline CDR1 and CDR2 sequences are LGHDT and YNNKEL (reference sequence). V was shortened by 0 bases and J by 4 bases, with 13 bases between the two germline ends.

V is TRBV7-8 and J is TRBJ2-1, with 9 bases fitting TRBD2. The CDR3 is made up of 15 amino acids. The ends lost 1 base at V and 9 bases at J; junction bases unmatched: 7. Per germline, CDR1 SGHVS and CDR2 FQNEAQ. The CDR3 spells CASSLEAGGRGEQFF. The CDR3 region has the DNA TGTGCCAGCAGCTTAGAGGCGGGAGGGAGGGGTGAGCAGTTCTTC.

This clonotype was observed a handful of times. The chain joins TRBV20-1 to TRBJ1-6, with D unresolved. Germline V gives CDR1 DFQATT, CDR2 SNEGSKA (reference sequence). The CDR3 totals 16 residues. The V gene lost 0 bases and the J gene lost 0 bases, with 9 bases spanning the gap. The CDR3 here is CSARDAARSYNSPLHF. CDR3 nucleotides: TGCAGTGCTAGAGATGCGGCACGCTCCTATAATTCACCCCTCCACTTT.

This clonotype occurred many times. The CDR3 DNA follows: TGTGCCAGCAGCCAAGCGCCGGACACCGGGGAGCTGTTTTTT. It codes for CASSQAPDTGELFF. The chain employs TRBV3-1 and TRBJ2-2, with D unclear. CDR3 length equals 14 residues. The germline CDR1 and CDR2 sequences are LGHDT and YNNKEL (reference sequence). The ends were cut back, 1 base at V and 3 bases at J, with 6 bases in the middle. Using reference TRBV3-1 and TRBJ2-2 for the parts outside the CDR3, the full variable domain is DTAVSQTPKYLVTQMGNDKSIKCEQNLGHDTMYWYKQDSKKFLKIMFSYNNKELIINETVPNRFSPKSPDKAHLNLHINSLELGDSAVYFCASSQAPDTGELFFGEGSRLTVL.

This clonotype was recorded at least ten times. J is TRBJ2-1 and V is TRBV6-1, with a weak D call TRBD1 (6 bases). This CDR3 is 18 amino acids long. In germline, CDR1 is MNHNS, CDR2 SASEGT. Deletions cut 5 bases from V and 0 bases from J, with 20 bases between. DNA for the CDR3: TGTGCCAGCAGTCCGCTGCCCCCAGGGGCCGACTCCTACAATGAGCAGTTCTTC. It yields the protein CASSPLPPGADSYNEQFF.

This clonotype occurred a few times. The rearrangement uses TRBV19 and TRBJ2-1; TRBD2 aligns across 8 bases. With 3 bases clipped from V and 2 bases from J, the junction kept 3 bases outside the gene matches. This CDR3 spans 15 amino acids. In germline, CDR1 is LNHDA, CDR2 SQIVND (reference sequence). CDR3 residues: CASSMSSGPYNEQFF. The CDR3 DNA reads as TGTGCCAGTAGTATGTCTAGCGGGCCCTACAATGAGCAGTTCTTC.

This clonotype was counted a few times. The V gene is TRBV24-1, the J gene TRBJ1-5, with D tentatively TRBD1 (6 bases). Trimming left V 3 bases short and J 1 base short, with 9 bases between. The CDR3 is made up of 15 amino acids. Germline V gene sequence: CDR1 KGHDR, CDR2 SFDVKD. The CDR3 sequence: CATSDTGSSNQPQHF. The CDR3 bases are TGTGCCACCAGTGATACAGGGTCGAGCAATCAGCCCCAGCATTTT.

The chain carries TRBV3-1 and TRBJ2-2; no firm D call. The V gene's germline CDR1 is LGHDT and CDR2 YNNKEL (reference sequence). This CDR3 has 14 residues. Trimming pared 4 bases from V and 7 bases from J, leaving 13 bases between. CDR3 protein: CASSLPGVVGELFF. The CDR3 region has the DNA TGTGCCAGCAGCCTCCCTGGAGTTGTCGGGGAGCTGTTTTTT.

This clonotype has a count of ten or more. The rearrangement joins TRBV20-1 to TRBJ1-2, with TRBD1 matching over 10 bases. The germline CDR1 and CDR2 sequences are DFQATT and SNEGSKA (reference sequence). This CDR3 contains 14 residues. V trimming: 6 bases; J trimming: 7 bases; junction bases outside the gene matches: 11. CDR3: CSAQGGWDRGGYTF. CDR3 nucleotide sequence: TGCAGTGCCCAGGGTGGATGGGACAGGGGTGGCTACACCTTC.

About this clonotype itself: At one boundary the junction diverges from the germline segment, which might be a read error. In nucleotides, the CDR3 is TGCGCCAGCAGCTTGGTACAGGGGGATAATTCACCCCCCCACTTT. It codes for CASSLVQGDNSPPHF. This chain joins TRBV5-1 and TRBJ1-6; 8 nucleotides align to TRBD1. Germline CDR1 is SGHRS and CDR2 is YFSETQ. The CDR3 sequence is 15 residues long.

The J gene is TRBJ2-5, the V gene TRBV18; no clear D gene. This CDR3 is built from 14 residues. V lost 1 base to trimming and J lost 1 base, with 7 bases between them. CDR1 and CDR2 (germline): KGHSH, LQKENI. For the CDR3, the DNA is TGTGCCAGCTCACCACAGGGCAGCCAAGAGACCCAGTACTTC. Residues: CASSPQGSQETQYF.

This clonotype was found a few times. The chain joins TRBV11-2 to TRBJ1-1; D may be TRBD1 (5 bases). Germline V CDR1 and CDR2: SGHAT, FQNNGV. Trimming took off 5 bases at V and 1 base at J, with 11 bases between the two ends. The CDR3 runs to 14 residues. The CDR3 is CASSQAQGNTEAFF. The CDR3 DNA reads as TGTGCCAGCAGCCAAGCTCAGGGGAACACTGAAGCTTTCTTT.

This clonotype appeared a few times. The V call is TRBV6-1, the J call TRBJ2-6; 7 bases are a match to TRBD1. The CDR3 totals 15 residues. J lost 0 bases, V lost 6 bases, and 2 bases had no gene match. CDR1 MNHNS and CDR2 SASEGT come from the germline V gene. CDR3 protein: CASRTGISGANVLTF. The CDR3 DNA sequence: TGTGCCAGCAGGACAGGGATCTCTGGGGCCAACGTCCTGACTTTC.